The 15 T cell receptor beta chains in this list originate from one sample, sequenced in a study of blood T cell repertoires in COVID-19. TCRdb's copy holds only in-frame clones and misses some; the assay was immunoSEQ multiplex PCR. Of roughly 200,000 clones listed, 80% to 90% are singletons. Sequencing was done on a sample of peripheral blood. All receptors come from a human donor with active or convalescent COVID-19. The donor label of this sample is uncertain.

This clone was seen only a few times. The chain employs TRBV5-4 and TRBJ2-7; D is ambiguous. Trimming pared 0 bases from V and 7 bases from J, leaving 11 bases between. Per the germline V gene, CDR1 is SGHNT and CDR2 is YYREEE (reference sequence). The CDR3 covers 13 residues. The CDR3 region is CASSLDGVGEQYF. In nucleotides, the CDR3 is TGTGCCAGCAGCTTGGATGGTGTCGGGGAGCAGTACTTC.

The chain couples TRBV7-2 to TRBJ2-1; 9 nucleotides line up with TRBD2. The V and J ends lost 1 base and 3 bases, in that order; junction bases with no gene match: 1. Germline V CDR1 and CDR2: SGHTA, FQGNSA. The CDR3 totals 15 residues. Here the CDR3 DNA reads TGTGCCAGCAGCTTAGAAGCGGGGGGCTACAATGAGCAGTTCTTC. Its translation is CASSLEAGGYNEQFF. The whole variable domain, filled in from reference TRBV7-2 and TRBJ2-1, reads GAGVSQSPSNKVTEKGKDVELRCDPISGHTALYWYRQSLGQGLEFLIYFQGNSAPDKSGLPSDRFSAERTGGSVSTLTIQRTQQEDSAVYLCASSLEAGGYNEQFFGPGTRLTVL.

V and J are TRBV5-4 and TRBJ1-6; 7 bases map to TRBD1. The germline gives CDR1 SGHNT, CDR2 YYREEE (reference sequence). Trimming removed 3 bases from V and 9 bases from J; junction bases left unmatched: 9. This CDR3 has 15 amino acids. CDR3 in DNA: TGTGCCAGCAGCTCACGAACAGGGGACGTTTCACCCCTCCACTTT. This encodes CASSSRTGDVSPLHF.

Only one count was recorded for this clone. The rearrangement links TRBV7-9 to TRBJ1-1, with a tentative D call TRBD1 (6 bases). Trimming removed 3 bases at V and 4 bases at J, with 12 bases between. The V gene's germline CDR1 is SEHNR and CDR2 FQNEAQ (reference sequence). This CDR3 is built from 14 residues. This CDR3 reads CASSLAGRGTEAFF. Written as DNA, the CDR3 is TGTGCCAGCAGCTTGGCGGGCAGGGGCACTGAAGCTTTCTTT.

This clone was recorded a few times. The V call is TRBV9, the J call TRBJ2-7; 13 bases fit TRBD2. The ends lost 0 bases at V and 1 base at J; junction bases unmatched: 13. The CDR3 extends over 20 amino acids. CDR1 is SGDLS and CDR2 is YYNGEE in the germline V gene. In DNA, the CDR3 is TGTGCCAGCAGCGTAGATGATGCTGGGGTACTAGCGGGGGGGTCCTACGAGCAGTACTTC. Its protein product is CASSVDDAGVLAGGSYEQYF.

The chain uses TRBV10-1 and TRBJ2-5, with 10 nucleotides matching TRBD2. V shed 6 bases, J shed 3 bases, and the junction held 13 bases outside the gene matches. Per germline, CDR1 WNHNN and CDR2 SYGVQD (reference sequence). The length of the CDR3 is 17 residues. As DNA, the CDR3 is TGCGCCAGCAGCGAACATGATGAGCGGGGGGGAAAAGAGACCCAGTACTTC. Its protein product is CASSEHDERGGKETQYF.

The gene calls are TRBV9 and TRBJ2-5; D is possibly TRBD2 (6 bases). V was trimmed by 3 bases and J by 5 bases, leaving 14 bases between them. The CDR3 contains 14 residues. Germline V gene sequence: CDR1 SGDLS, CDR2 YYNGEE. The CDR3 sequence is CASSAGLAGETQYF. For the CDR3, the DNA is TGTGCCAGCAGCGCAGGGTTGGCGGGGGAGACCCAGTACTTC. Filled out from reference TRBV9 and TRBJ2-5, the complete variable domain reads DSGVTQTPKHLITATGQRVTLRCSPRSGDLSVYWYQQSLDQGLQFLIQYYNGEERAKGNILERFSAQQFPDLHSELNLSSLELGDSALYFCASSAGLAGETQYFGPGTRLLVL.

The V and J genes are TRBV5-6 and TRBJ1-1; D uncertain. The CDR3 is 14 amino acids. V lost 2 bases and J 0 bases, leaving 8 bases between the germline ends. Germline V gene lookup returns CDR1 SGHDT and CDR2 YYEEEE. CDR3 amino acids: CASSFWRVNTEAFF. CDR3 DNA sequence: TGTGCCAGCAGCTTTTGGCGGGTGAACACTGAAGCTTTCTTT.

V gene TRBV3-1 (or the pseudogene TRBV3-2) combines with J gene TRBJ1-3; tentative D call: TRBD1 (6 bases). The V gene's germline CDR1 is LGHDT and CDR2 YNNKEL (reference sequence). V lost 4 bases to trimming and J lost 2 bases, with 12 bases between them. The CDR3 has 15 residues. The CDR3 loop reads CASSRTQGPGNTIYF. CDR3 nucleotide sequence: TGTGCCAGCAGCCGAACACAGGGTCCTGGAAACACCATATATTTT.

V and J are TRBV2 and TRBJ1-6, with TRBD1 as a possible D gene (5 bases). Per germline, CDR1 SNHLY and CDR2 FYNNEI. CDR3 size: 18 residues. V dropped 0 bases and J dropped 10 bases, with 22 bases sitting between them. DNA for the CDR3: TGTGCCAGCAGTGAAGCGCTTTCGGTAGGGGCCCTAAGGTCACCCCTCCACTTT. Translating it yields CASSEALSVGALRSPLHF.

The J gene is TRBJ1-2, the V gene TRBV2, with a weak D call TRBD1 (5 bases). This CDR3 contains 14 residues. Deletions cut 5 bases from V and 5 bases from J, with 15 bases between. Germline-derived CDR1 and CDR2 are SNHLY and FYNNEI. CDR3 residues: CASSSDLGAYGYTF. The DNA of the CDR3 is TGTGCCAGCAGTTCTGACCTAGGGGCGTATGGCTACACCTTC.

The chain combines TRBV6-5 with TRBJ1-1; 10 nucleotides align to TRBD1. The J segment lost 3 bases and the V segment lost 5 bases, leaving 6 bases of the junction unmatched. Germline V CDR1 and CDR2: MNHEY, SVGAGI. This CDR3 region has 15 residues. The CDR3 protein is CASSQEGQGDTEAFF. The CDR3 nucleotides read TGTGCCAGCAGTCAGGAAGGACAGGGGGACACTGAAGCTTTCTTT.

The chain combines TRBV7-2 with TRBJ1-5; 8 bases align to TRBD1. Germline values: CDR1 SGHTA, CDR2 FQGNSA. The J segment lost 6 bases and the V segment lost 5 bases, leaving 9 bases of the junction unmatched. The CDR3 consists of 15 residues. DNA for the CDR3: TGTGCCAGCAGCGCGGATCAGGGGGCGGGTCAGCCCCAGCATTTT. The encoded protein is CASSADQGAGQPQHF.

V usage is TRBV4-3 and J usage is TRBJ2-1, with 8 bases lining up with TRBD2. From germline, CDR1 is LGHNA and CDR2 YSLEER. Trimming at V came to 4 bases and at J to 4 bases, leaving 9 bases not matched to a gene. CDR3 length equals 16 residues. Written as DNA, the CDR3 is TGCGCCAGCAGCCTTCAATTAGCGGGGAAGTACAATGAGCAGTTCTTC. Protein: CASSLQLAGKYNEQFF.

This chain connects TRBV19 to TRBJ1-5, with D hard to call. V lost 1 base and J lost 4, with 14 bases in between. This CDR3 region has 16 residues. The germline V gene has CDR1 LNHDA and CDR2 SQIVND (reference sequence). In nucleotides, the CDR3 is TGTGCCAGTAGTATAGGCCCCCGACCGGAGAATCAGCCCCAGCATTTT. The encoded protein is CASSIGPRPENQPQHF.